Listed below are T cell receptor beta chains from one sample, sequenced in a study of cytomegalovirus exposure and HLA in healthy donors. Assay used: immunoSEQ multiplex PCR; TCRdb lists only in-frame clones, some missing. The sample lists 150,000 to 200,000 clones, around 92% occurring once. The sample was PBMCs. The receptor source for this set is a woman between 18 and 29 years old in good health and CMV-seropositive. CDR3s include the opening cysteine and the closing phenylalanine or tryptophan. The order of the fields is D gene, V gene, J gene, clone size, CDR3 DNA, CDR3 protein. A D gene is named only where the DNA matches it firmly. A row's size may be missing; if present it is once, few, many or a size class.

>TRBD2|TRBV29-1|TRBJ2-3|.
TGCAGCGTTGGACCTAGCGGAAGCACAGATACGCAGTATTTT
CSVGPSGSTDTQYF
>TRBD2|TRBV7-2|TRBJ2-7|.
TGTGCCAGCAGCTCCCAACTAGCGGGAGGTGGCTACGAGCAGTACTTC
CASSSQLAGGGYEQYF
>.|TRBV28|TRBJ2-7|.
TGTGCCAGCAGTTTGGGGGGAGCGGACTACGAGCAGTACTTC
CASSLGGADYEQYF
>.|TRBV6-6|TRBJ1-2|.
TGTGCCAGCAGTTACTCGAACGACAGGTTCTATGGCTACACCTTC
CASSYSNDRFYGYTF
>TRBD1|TRBV5-1|TRBJ1-4|.
TGCGCCAGCAGCTTGGGCCTGACAGGGGATGAAAAACTGTTTTTT
CASSLGLTGDEKLFF
>TRBD1|TRBV2|TRBJ1-2|.
TGTGCCAGCAGTGAATCCGGGACAGGCAGATATGGCTACACCTTC
CASSESGTGRYGYTF
>.|TRBV7-3|TRBJ1-2|once
TGTGCCAGCAGCTTGGCCTTAAGGAGGGTGAGCTATGGCTACACCTTC
CASSLALRRVSYGYTF
>.|TRBV5-1|TRBJ2-5|.
TGCGCCAGCAGCTTGGTGTCGGGAATGAAGACCCAGTACTTC
CASSLVSGMKTQYF
>TRBD2|TRBV7-3|TRBJ2-1|.
TGTGCCAGCAGCTATGATAGCGGGAGGTACAATGAGCAGTTCTTC
CASSYDSGRYNEQFF
>.|TRBV5-1|TRBJ2-1|few
TGCGCCAGCAGCCAAGACTCTCCCGCGTACAATGAGCAGTTCTTC
CASSQDSPAYNEQFF
>.|TRBV6-1|TRBJ2-3|.
TGTGCCAGCACCAGGGGCACAGATACGCAGTATTTT
CASTRGTDTQYF
>.|TRBV10-2|TRBJ2-7|.
TGCGCCAGCAGTGAGGGGCACGAGCAGTACTTC
CASSEGHEQYF
>TRBD1|TRBV29-1|TRBJ2-2|.
TGCAGCGTTGCATGGCCCCGGCTGGGACAGGGTTCGAACACCGGGGAGCTGTTTTTT
CSVAWPRLGQGSNTGELFF
>.|TRBV7-2|TRBJ1-5|.
TGTGCCAGCAGCTTAGGTGGCGGGGGGAATCAGCCCCAGCATTTT
CASSLGGGGNQPQHF
>TRBD2|TRBV11-3|TRBJ2-7|.
TGTGCCAGCAGCTTAGTCACTAGCGGGAGATGGGAGCAGTACTTC
CASSLVTSGRWEQYF
>.|TRBV7-7|TRBJ2-1|.
TGTGCTAGCAGTAGGGGCGGGATCAATGAGCAGTTCTTC
CASSRGGINEQFF
>.|TRBV28|TRBJ1-5|.
TGTGCCAGCAGCCCCAGCGGAAATCTACCCCAGCATTTT
CASSPSGNLPQHF
>TRBD1|TRBV19|TRBJ1-2|.
TGTGCCAGTAGGGACGGACAGGGGAGGTTTGGCTACACCTTC
CASRDGQGRFGYTF
>.|TRBV29-1|TRBJ2-7|.
TGCAGCGTTGAGGCCACCTACGAGCAGTACTTC
CSVEATYEQYF
>.|TRBV2|TRBJ2-7|.
TGTGCCAGCAAAAAGGAGGGATCGTCCGAGCAGTACTTC
CASKKEGSSEQYF
>TRBD1|TRBV7-9|TRBJ1-4|.
TGTGCCAGCAGCTTAATCCAGGGGGGAACTAATGAAAAACTGTTTTTT
CASSLIQGGTNEKLFF
>TRBD1|TRBV7-8|TRBJ2-7|.
TGTGCCAGCAGCACCGGGACAGGGGGTCCCTACGAGCAGTACTTC
CASSTGTGGPYEQYF
>TRBD2|TRBV5-4|TRBJ2-7|.
TGTGCCAGCAGCTTAACGGGAGGGGAGGAGCAGTACTTC
CASSLTGGEEQYF
>.|TRBV11-2|TRBJ2-3|.
TGTGCCAGCAGCTTAGTGGGGGGGCTGGGCACAGATACGCAGTATTTT
CASSLVGGLGTDTQYF
>TRBD1|TRBV7-9|TRBJ1-2|.
TGTGCCAGCAGCCCCCTAACAGGGGACTATGGCTACACCTTC
CASSPLTGDYGYTF
>.|TRBV6-6|TRBJ1-1|.
TGTGCCAGCACCCCGGGGGACCGTAAGGCTTTCTTT
CASTPGDRKAFF
>.|TRBV18|TRBJ2-5|.
TGTGCCAGCTCGCAGCAAGAGACCCAGTACTTC
CASSQQETQYF
>.|TRBV6-1|TRBJ1-5|.
TGTGCCACTAACTCACCGTATAGCAATCAGCCCCAGCATTTT
CATNSPYSNQPQHF
>TRBD1|TRBV5-3|TRBJ2-1|.
TGTGCCAGAAGCCTGGACAGGGATAGTGAGCAGTTCTTC
CARSLDRDSEQFF
>.|TRBV6-4|TRBJ2-5|many
TGTGCCAGCAGTGACAGGGGAGAGACCCAGTACTTC
CASSDRGETQYF
>TRBD1|TRBV23-1|TRBJ1-1|.
TGCGCCAGCAGCCATTCGGGACAGCTCACTGAAGCTTTCTTT
CASSHSGQLTEAFF
>TRBD1|TRBV28|TRBJ1-2|.
TGTGCCAGCAGTTTGAGTGGGACAGACTATGGCTACACCTTC
CASSLSGTDYGYTF
>.|TRBV11-2|TRBJ2-1|.
TGTGCCAGCAGCTTAGTAGGAGGGCCGGAGGGGCAGTTCTTC
CASSLVGGPEGQFF
>TRBD1|TRBV19|TRBJ1-2|.
TGTGCCAGTAGTCCCTCGGGACAGGGACCTTACCACTACACCTTC
CASSPSGQGPYHYTF
>TRBD2|TRBV29-1|TRBJ2-7|.
TGCAGCGCCGTCCCAACGGGGGGTTACGAGCAGTACTTC
CSAVPTGGYEQYF
>.|TRBV11-2|TRBJ2-1|.
TGTGCCAGCAGCTTGACCCCGGGCAATGAGCAGTTCTTC
CASSLTPGNEQFF
>.|TRBV20-1|TRBJ1-1|once
TGCAGTGCTAGGTCCCCAACTGAAGCTTTCTTT
CSARSPTEAFF
>.|TRBV18|TRBJ2-1|.
TGTGCCAGCTCACCAGGGGACACCGAATACTCCTACAATGAGCAGTTCTTC
CASSPGDTEYSYNEQFF
>.|TRBV5-4|TRBJ2-1|.
TGTGCCAGCAGCTTGGGAAGGGGGGGCTTCTACAATGAGCAGTTCTTC
CASSLGRGGFYNEQFF
>.|TRBV11-2|TRBJ2-7|.
TGTGCCAGCAGCTTAGATCCCGGGTCGAGCAACGAGCAGTACTTC
CASSLDPGSSNEQYF
>TRBD1|TRBV28|TRBJ2-7|once
TGTGCCAGCAACCAACCCGGGACAGGCCGGGGGGAGCAGTACTTC
CASNQPGTGRGEQYF
>.|TRBV5-4|TRBJ2-3|.
TGTGCCAGCAGCTCTACAGGGACAGATACGCAGTATTTT
CASSSTGTDTQYF
>.|TRBV27|TRBJ1-5|.
TGTGCCAGCCCTCTGCCCGGGACAAGGGATAATCAGCCCCAGCATTTT
CASPLPGTRDNQPQHF
>.|TRBV5-4|TRBJ2-7|.
TGTGCCAGCAGCCGTGACTACCGATCCTACGAGCAGTACTTC
CASSRDYRSYEQYF
>.|TRBV2|TRBJ2-5|.
TGTGCCAGCAGTGCGGAGCGGAAAGAGACCCAGTACTTC
CASSAERKETQYF